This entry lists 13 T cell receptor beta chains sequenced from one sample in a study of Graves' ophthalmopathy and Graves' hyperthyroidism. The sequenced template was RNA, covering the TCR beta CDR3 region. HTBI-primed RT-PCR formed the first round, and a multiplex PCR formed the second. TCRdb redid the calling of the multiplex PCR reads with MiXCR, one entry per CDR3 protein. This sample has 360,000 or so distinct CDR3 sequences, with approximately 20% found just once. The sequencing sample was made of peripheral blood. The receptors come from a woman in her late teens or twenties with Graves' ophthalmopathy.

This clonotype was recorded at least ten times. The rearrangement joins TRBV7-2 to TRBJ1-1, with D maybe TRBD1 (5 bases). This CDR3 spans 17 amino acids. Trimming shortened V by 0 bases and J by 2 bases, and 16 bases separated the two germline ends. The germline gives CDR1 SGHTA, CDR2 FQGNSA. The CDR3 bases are TGTGCCAGCAGCTTAGCCCCCCCACAGACAGTCAACACTGAAGCTTTCTTT. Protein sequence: CASSLAPPQTVNTEAFF.

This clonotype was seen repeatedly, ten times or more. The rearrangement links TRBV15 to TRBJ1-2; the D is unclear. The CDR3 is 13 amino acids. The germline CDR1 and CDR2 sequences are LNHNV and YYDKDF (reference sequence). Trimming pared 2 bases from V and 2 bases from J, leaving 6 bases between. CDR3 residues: CATSRNINYGYTF. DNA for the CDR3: TGTGCCACCAGCAGAAATATCAACTATGGCTACACCTTC.

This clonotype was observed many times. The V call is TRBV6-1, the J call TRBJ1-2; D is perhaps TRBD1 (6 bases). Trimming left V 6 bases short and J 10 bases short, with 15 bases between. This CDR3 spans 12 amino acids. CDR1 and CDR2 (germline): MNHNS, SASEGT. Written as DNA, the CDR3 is TGTGCCAGCAGCCGCACAGGGACGGTCTACACCTTC. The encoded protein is CASSRTGTVYTF.

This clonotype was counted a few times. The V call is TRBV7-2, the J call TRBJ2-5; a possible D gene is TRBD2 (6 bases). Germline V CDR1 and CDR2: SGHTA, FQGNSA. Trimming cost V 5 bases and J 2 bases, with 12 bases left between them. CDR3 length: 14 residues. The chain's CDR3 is CASSPRSGQETQYF. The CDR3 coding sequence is TGTGCCAGCAGCCCACGTAGCGGTCAAGAGACCCAGTACTTC.

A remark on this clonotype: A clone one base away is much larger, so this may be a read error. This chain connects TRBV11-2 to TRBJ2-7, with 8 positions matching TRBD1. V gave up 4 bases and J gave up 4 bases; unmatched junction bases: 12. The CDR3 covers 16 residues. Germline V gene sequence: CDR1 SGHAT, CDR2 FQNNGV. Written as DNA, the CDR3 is TGTGCCAGCAGCTGGGCGGAGCAGGGGGCTGCGTACGAGCAGTACTTC. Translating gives CASSWAEQGAAYEQYF.

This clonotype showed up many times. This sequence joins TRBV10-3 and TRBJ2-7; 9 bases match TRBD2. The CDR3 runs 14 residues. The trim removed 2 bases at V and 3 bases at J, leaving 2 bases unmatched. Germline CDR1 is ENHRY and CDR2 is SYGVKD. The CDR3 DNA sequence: TGTGCCATCAGTGAGAAGCGGGGGGTCTACGAGCAGTACTTC. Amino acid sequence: CAISEKRGVYEQYF.

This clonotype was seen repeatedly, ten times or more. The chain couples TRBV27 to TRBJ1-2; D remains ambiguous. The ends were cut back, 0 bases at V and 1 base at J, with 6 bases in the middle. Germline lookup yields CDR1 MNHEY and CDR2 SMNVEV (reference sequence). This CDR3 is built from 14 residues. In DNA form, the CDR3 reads TGTGCCAGCAGTTTATCGTACAGTAACTATGGCTACACCTTC. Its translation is CASSLSYSNYGYTF.

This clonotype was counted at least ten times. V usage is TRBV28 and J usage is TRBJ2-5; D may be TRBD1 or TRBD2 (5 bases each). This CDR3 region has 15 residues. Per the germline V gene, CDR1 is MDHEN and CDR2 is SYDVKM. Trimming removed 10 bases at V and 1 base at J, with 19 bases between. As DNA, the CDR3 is TGTGCCACCACTCCGCCGGGACGGCCCCAAGAGACCCAGTACTTC. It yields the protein CATTPPGRPQETQYF.

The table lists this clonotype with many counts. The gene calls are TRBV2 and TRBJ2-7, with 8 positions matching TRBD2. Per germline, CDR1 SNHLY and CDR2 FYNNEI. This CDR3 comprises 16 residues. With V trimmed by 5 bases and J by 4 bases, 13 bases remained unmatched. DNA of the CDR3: TGTGCCAGCAGTTCTATGCGGGAACTAGCGGATTACGAGCAGTACTTC. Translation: CASSSMRELADYEQYF.

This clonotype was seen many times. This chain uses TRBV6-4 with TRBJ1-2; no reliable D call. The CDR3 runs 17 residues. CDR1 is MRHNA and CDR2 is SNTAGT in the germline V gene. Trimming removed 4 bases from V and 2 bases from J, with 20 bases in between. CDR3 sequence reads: CASSGLVAGQINYGYTF. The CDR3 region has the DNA TGTGCCAGCAGTGGTTTGGTCGCAGGCCAAATAAACTATGGCTACACCTTC.

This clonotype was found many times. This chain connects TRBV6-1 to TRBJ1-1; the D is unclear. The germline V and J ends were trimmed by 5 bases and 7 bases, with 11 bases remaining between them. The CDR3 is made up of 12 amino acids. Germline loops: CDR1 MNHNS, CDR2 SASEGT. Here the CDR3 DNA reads TGTGCCAGCAGTCCCCGGACGGATGAAGCTTTCTTT. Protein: CASSPRTDEAFF.

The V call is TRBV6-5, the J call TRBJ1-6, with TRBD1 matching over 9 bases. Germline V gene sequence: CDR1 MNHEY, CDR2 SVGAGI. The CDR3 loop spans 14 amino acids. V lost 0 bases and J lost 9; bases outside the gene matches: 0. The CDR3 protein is CASSYSTGGSPLHF. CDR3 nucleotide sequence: TGTGCCAGCAGTTACTCGACAGGGGGTTCACCCCTCCACTTT.

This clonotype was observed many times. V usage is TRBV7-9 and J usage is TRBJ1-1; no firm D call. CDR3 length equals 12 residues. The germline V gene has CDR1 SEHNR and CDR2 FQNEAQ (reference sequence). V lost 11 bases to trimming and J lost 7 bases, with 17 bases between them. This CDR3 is CASSVGIGEAFF. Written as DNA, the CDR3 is TGTGCCTCCTCCGTGGGGATCGGTGAAGCTTTCTTT.